Sequencing of this T cell receptor beta chain was carried out in a study of cytomegalovirus exposure and HLA in healthy donors. As for this clone: Antigen specificity is unknown.

PCR involved 60 Vbeta and 13 Jbeta primers. Produced via immunoSEQ multiplex PCR; TCRdb's table is partial and in-frame only. This sample has 150,000 or so clones, with over 75% found just once. Study-wide findings and caveats: The study carried out a later analysis of TCR beta sequences. It associated approximately 17,000 of them with specific HLA alleles at a false discovery rate of 0.05. TCR beta chains numbering some 150 were designated cytomegalovirus-associated. Rare sequences made up most TCRs, while some public TCRs were found in many donors. Analysis was carried out at a later point, and it linked a missense DCLRE1C variant to TCR beta V- and J-gene trimming.

V was pared by 2 bases and J by 5 bases, with 6 bases of the junction left unmatched. CDR1 and CDR2 (germline): SGHNT, YYREEE (reference sequence). This CDR3 contains 16 residues. The TCR was taken from a woman under 40 in good health and CMV-seronegative. Sequenced: PBMCs. V gene TRBV5-4 combines with J gene TRBJ2-1, with 11 bases that match TRBD2. In DNA form, the CDR3 reads TGTGCCAGCAGCTTAGAACTAGCGGGGGCCAACAATGAGCAGTTCTTC. Its translation: CASSLELAGANNEQFF.